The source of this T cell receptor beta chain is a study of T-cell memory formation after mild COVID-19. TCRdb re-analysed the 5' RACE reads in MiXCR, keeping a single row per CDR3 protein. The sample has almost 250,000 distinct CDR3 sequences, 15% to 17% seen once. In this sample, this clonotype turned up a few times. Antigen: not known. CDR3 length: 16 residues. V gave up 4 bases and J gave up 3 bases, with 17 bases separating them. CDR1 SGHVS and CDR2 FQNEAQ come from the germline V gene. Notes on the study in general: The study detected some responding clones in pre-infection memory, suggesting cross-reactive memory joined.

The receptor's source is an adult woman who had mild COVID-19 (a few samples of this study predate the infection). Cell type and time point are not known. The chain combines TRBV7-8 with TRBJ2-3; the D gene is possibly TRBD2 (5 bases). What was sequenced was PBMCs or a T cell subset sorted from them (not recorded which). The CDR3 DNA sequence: TGTGCCAGCAGCTCGTACCGTCGGGGTGGTACAGATACGCAGTATTTT. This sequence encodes CASSSYRRGGTDTQYF.